This T cell receptor (beta chain) appears in the sequencing data of a study of blood T cell repertoires in COVID-19. TCRdb's table, derived via immunoSEQ multiplex PCR, lists solely in-frame clones and lacks some. The sample carries 140,000 to 150,000 clones, 84% recorded once. Germline CDR1 SGHNT, CDR2 YYREEE (reference sequence). CDR3 length: 17 amino acids. Trimming removed 3 bases from V and 5 bases from J; junction bases left unmatched: 13. Sequencing was carried out using PBMCs or T cells enriched from blood (not recorded which). This clonotype was obtained from a woman aged 45 to 65 who had been exposed to COVID-19. This chain links TRBV5-4 with TRBJ2-5, with 10 nucleotides matching TRBD2. CDR3 DNA sequence: TGTGCCAGCAGCTCCACCGGAGCGGGAGGGAGGAAGGAGACCCAGTACTTC. Encoded protein: CASSSTGAGGRKETQYF.